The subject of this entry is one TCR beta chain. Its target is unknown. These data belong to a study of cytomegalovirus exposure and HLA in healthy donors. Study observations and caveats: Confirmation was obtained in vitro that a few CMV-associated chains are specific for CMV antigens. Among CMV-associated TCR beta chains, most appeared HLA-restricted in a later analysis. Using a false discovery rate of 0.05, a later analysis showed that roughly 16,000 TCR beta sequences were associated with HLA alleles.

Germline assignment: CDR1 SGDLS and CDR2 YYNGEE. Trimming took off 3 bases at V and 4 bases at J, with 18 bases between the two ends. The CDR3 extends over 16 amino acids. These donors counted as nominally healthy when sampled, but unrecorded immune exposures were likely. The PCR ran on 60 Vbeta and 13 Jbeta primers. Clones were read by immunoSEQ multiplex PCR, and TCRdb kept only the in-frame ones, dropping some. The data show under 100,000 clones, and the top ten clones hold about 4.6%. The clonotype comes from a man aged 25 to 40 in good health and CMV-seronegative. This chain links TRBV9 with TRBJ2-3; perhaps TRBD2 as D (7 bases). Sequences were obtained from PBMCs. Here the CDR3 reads CASSEGGSVWADTQYF. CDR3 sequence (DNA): TGTGCCAGCAGCGAGGGGGGGTCGGTGTGGGCAGATACGCAGTATTTT.